This TCR beta chain was profiled in a study of CD8+ T cells in alopecia areata. Study-wide results and limits: With tofacitinib ongoing, many expanded lesional clones persisted in both scalp and blood. Scalp repertoires also include resident alphabeta T cells from normal skin.

Noted treatment: oral pan-JAK inhibitor, 5-10 mg twice daily. PBMCs served as the source from which CD4+ and CD8+ T cells were sorted. The sequencing template was cDNA reverse transcribed from extracted RNA. Profiled with immunoSEQ multiplex PCR; TCRdb holds only in-frame clones, not every one. The sample has some 180,000 clones, around 51% seen once. This clone has a handful of counts. The antigen is not known. This CDR3 contains 15 residues. V dropped 1 base and J dropped 2 bases, with 11 bases sitting between them. Per germline, CDR1 KGHSH and CDR2 LQKENI. The source of this sequence is a human donor with alopecia areata. The chain recombines TRBV18 with TRBJ2-5, with D tentatively TRBD2 (6 bases). The source material was CD8+ T cells sorted from blood, sampled at approximately week 51, from a patient treated with tofacitinib. In DNA form, the CDR3 reads TGTGCCAGCTCACCACGCGGGGCTCATCAAGAGACCCAGTACTTC. Translated, it gives CASSPRGAHQETQYF.